Listed here are 2 T cell receptor beta chains from one sample, sequenced in a study of T cell responses to AZD1222 COVID-19 vaccine. Method: immunoSEQ multiplex PCR; TCRdb's copy keeps in-frame clones and lacks some. The profile shows about 130,000 clones, over 85% of them singletons. The sample was peripheral blood, taken on day 0 of AZD1222 vaccination. These TCRs come from an adult in good health.

The V call is TRBV15, the J call TRBJ2-1; no firm D call. Trimming shortened V by 4 bases and J by 2 bases, and 6 bases separated the two germline ends. This CDR3 is built from 13 residues. From germline, CDR1 is LNHNV and CDR2 YYDKDF (reference sequence). As DNA, the CDR3 is TGTGCCACCAGCACACTACCCTACAATGAGCAGTTCTTC. Protein sequence: CATSTLPYNEQFF.

V and J are TRBV6-7 and TRBJ1-1; D may be TRBD1 (6 bases). TRBV6-7 is an ORF, and what it does is uncertain. This CDR3 is built from 13 residues. Trimming pared 2 bases from V and 6 bases from J, leaving 10 bases between. CDR3 in DNA: TGTGCCAGCAGTTACGGGGGCCCTTCTGAAGCTTTCTTT. This codes for CASSYGGPSEAFF.